This T cell receptor (beta chain) was retrieved from a study of identical twins. Study observations and caveats: Alpha sequences that were out-of-frame and twin-shared showed an excess of low generation probability.

As to this clonotype: Its antigen is as yet unknown.

CDR1 is SGHVS, CDR2 FQNEAQ, per germline. The CDR3 is 15 residues long. V lost 2 bases, J lost 3 bases, and 13 bases lay in between. With template switching, a universal primer site was added, and the cDNA carried unique molecular identifiers. A single record per CDR3 protein comes from TCRdb applying MiXCR to the 5' RACE reads. Of over 200,000 distinct CDR3 sequences listed, approximately 7.1% are singletons. This same sample was also part of a study on T cells expressing NK-cell markers. From that paper: Several experiments employed an anti-gamma-delta TCR antibody to confine sorting to alpha-beta TCR T cells. Where a handful of donors were concerned, these clonotypes also led the CD3+CD56-NKG2C+ fraction.

The source of this sequence is a woman younger than 35 in good health. Sequencing was performed on CD8+ T cells sorted from blood. J is TRBJ2-5 and V is TRBV7-8, with D possibly matching TRBD2 (5 bases). The CDR3 DNA reads TGTGCCAGCAGCTTACGGCGAGGGTTTGAAGAGACCCAGTACTTC. Its translation: CASSLRRGFEETQYF.